The present entry profiles one T cell receptor beta chain with its context. This clone has a handful of counts. Its recognized antigen is unknown. No much larger clone exists at a distance of one base, and base qualities are not known. Receptor libraries were prepared by the immunoSEQ multiplex PCR assay. A mixture of 60 forward primers for TCR Vbeta segments and 13 reverse primers for TCR Jbeta segments was used in the multiplex PCR. The CDR3 region of rearranged TCR beta genes was amplified from genomic DNA by a multiplex PCR assay. On the Illumina HiSeq System, the amplified TCR beta libraries were sequenced as 87-base-pair reads. The study's processing was this. Across the roughly 600 repertoires, a later analysis counted some 81 million unique TCR beta chains, roughly 11 million of which were shared by at least two donors. Raw reads were error-corrected and collapsed into unique sequences by a nearest-neighbor algorithm in which closely related sequences were merged to remove PCR and sequencing errors. CDR3 sequences were aligned to IMGT reference sequences to assign V, D and J gene segments. Each retained sequence needed at least a six-nucleotide match to both a V gene segment and a J gene segment. Rearrangements were classified as productive when the CDR3 lacked stop codons and remained in frame with V and J, and all other rearrangements were classified as non-productive. CDR3 was defined by IMGT convention, running from the second conserved V-encoded cysteine to the conserved J-encoded phenylalanine. In an earlier analysis of 500 to 650 of the donors, sequences lacking an unambiguous match to a single V gene segment were excluded. In an earlier analysis of approximately 590 of the donors, V segments were called functional above 56.7% productive rearrangements and were called segregating when the between-donor standard deviation exceeded 5%. A statistical classification framework was developed to diagnose cytomegalovirus status using the catalog of TCR beta chain sequences. V and J gene assignment, in a later analysis, came from comparing TCR nucleotide sequences with IMGT/GENE-DB human TR gene sequences. Using the TCRdist pipeline, a later analysis assigned CDR3 sequences along with most-parsimonious VDJ recombination scenarios. In a later analysis, each TCR beta chain was defined by its CDR3 amino acid sequence together with its V-gene family, and reads lacking a unique V-gene family were excluded. To address suspected cross-contamination and a sequencing artifact, a later analysis removed under 600 highly shared, low-generation-probability nucleotide sequences. In a later analysis, a clonal expansion index for each public chain was calculated from normalized within-repertoire ranks of inferred template counts. Generation probabilities in a later analysis came from a VDJ recombination model fitted to out-of-frame rearrangements, and those results were checked against IGoR. A later analysis scored TCR-TCR, TCR-HLA and TCR-CMV co-occurrence with hypergeometric tests, applying a repertoire-size bias correction to TCR pairs. In a later analysis, false discovery rates were estimated by permuting HLA or CMV assignments 20 times. A later analysis grouped co-occurring TCRs with DBSCAN, adding TCRdist sequence similarity when clustering within HLA-allele-positive subsets. Repertoires with fewer than 30,000 or more than 120,000 public chains were left out of co-occurrence clustering, as were a handful of repertoires with anomalous nucleotide sharing. Drawn from immuneACCESS, this table holds only the in-frame rearrangements with V and J called that TCRdb kept. Clones are partly lost; checked studies trace under half to an unresolved V gene and leave the rest unexplained. That table is the source of V, J and clone size, and D and trimming were worked out from the DNA. This sample is represented by over 95,000 clones; about 77% of them were singletons. In total, the top ten clones hold 5.4% of the sample.

The sample belongs to a study of cytomegalovirus exposure and HLA in healthy donors (dated by TCRdb to the late 2010s). Concerning the study at large: In an earlier analysis of roughly 500 of the donors, under 300 Gb of sequence data and just under 120 million unique TCR beta sequences from 180 million or so T cells were reported. The T cell repertoires of around 670 subjects were profiled by immunosequencing and related to cytomegalovirus serostatus. To decide whether each TCR beta V gene segment behaved as functional or pseudogenic, an earlier analysis of fewer than 750 of the donors relied on high-throughput TCR beta sequencing. Every discovery cohort repertoire had been produced on one sequencing platform. The genetic ancestry cluster associated with self-reported Caucasian donors included around four fifths of the roughly 410 genotyped donors. About 320 gigabases of sequencing data and approximately 84 million unique TCR sequences were included in an early release covering about 700 HLA-typed donors. Typing coverage varied by locus: roughly 620-630 donors for A, B, C, DRB1 and DQB1; more than 500 for DQA1; around 570 for DPA1; approximately 450 for DPB1. Class I and class II HLA loci were covered by the typing at four-digit resolution. In addition to the first cohort of 650 to 800 subjects, a separate validation cohort of about 120 different subjects was used. In the later analysis, no new phenotypic data were used to find candidate immune exposures; instead, reliance was placed on TCR beta sequences and their occurrence across donors. Roughly 5 DR-DQ haplotypes were handled as single units for association and clustering, since linkage in the cohort was strong. Alongside the repertoire data, information on donor age, sex, ethnicity and CMV serostatus was compiled. A later analysis re-analyzed previously published TCR beta repertoires from 666 donors and added high-resolution HLA genotyping to study TCR occurrence patterns. In a later genetic analysis, genome-wide SNP genotypes for about 55% of the roughly 700 donors were used, and that subset was treated as a discovery cohort. The study was designed to test whether signatures of past pathogen exposure could be identified by cataloging public T cell receptors. To predict cytomegalovirus infection status, the study brought together high-throughput TCR immunosequencing, statistical association of individual TCRs with disease status, and machine learning. Among 398 genotyped donors of the cohort, an average of around 240,000 unique TCR beta nucleotide sequences were sequenced per donor, around a sixth of them non-productive.

What the research found in general, with its limitations: In an earlier analysis of more than 500 of the donors, most TCR beta V segments appeared in productive rearrangements about 87% or about 30% of the time, broadly matching IMGT annotations. The cohort was sequenced for TCR beta chains only, and without alpha or paired-chain data the features that could be detected were limited. Several of the top co-occurrence clusters appeared to be linked to parvovirus B19, influenza, CMV and Epstein-Barr virus, according to a later analysis. According to a later genetic analysis, donors in an Asian-associated ancestry cluster had fewer N-insertions in productive TCRs than the roughly 700-donor mean. The study listed 164 TCR beta chains as associated with cytomegalovirus. The presence/absence analyses assumed that sequencing depth was roughly uniform across donors, and that assumption may not be true. When HLA alleles, especially DR and DQ, strongly co-occurred, TCR associations were difficult to assign to individual alleles. In vitro tests confirmed that a few of the cytomegalovirus-associated TCR beta chains recognize cytomegalovirus antigens. Most TCR sequences were seen in very few donors, while some public TCRs were found in many individuals. The classifier was reported to diagnose cytomegalovirus status with high specificity and sensitivity in both the original and validation cohorts. An association between a missense DCLRE1C variant and V-gene and J-gene trimming of TCR beta chains was found in a later genetic analysis and replicated in an independent cohort. Correlated functional status among segregating V segments might reflect linkage disequilibrium, but an unknown experimental factor could not be ruled out. According to a later analysis, most CMV-associated TCR beta chains appeared to be HLA-restricted, and the HLA associations seemed to be driven largely by CMV exposure. Compared with equally common non-associated chains, HLA-associated TCR beta chains in a later analysis were more clonally expanded and had lower generation probabilities. In a later analysis, the rate of TCR association differed among HLA loci, with DRB1 alleles having the most associated TCRs and HLA-C alleles having the fewest. Approximately 16 rarely observed V segments, including chromosome 9 orphons, were excluded from the earlier analysis of almost 600 of the donors because counts were too low. Because HLA typing was unavailable for some donors at each locus, only the typed subset was used in association tests. CMV serostatus was the only immune exposure information available for the cohort. A further reported finding was that TCR beta sequences accurately predicted the HLA-A and HLA-B alleles for most subjects in the first cohort. The 87-base-pair reads could not distinguish some IMGT-functional V segments, including TRBV6-2 and TRBV6-3, so those segments were excluded. It was suggested by the authors that the approach could potentially be generalized to other disease states and immunological phenotypes. At a false discovery rate of 0.05, a later analysis linked fewer than 20,000 TCR beta sequences to specific HLA alleles. A cluster of highly shared sequence variants was judged likely to represent a technical artifact of the sequencing pipeline.

The cohort was made up of about 670 healthy bone marrow donors. At the time of sampling, every cohort member was nominally healthy, though immune exposures that went unrecorded were likely present. The donor was CMV seropositive and belonged to the group of 250 to 300 seropositive cohort members. Every donor gave a peripheral blood sample, and the peripheral blood mononuclear cells from that sample were used for TCR beta sequencing. Genomic DNA was extracted from the blood cell samples with the Qiagen DNeasy Blood Extraction Kit. The germline V gene provides CDR1 SGHNT and CDR2 YENEEA. From its cysteine to its phenylalanine, the CDR3 spans 14 amino acids. The kept DNA is CDR3 alone, 42 bases in frame from the first base. V is pruned by 5 bases and J by 3 bases, leaving 4 bases of the junction without a gene match.

The receptor chain draws on TRBV11-3 and TRBJ2-3; 8 of the junction bases match TRBD2. The specimen sequenced was PBMCs. The sequence was obtained from a woman between 25 and 40 years old in good health and CMV-seropositive. The DNA is TGTGCCAGCAGCCTTAGCGGGGCTACAGATACGCAGTATTTT. It codes for CASSLSGATDTQYF.